Reported below is one TCR beta chain. CDR1 is SGHVS and CDR2 is FNYEAQ in the germline V gene. The V end was cut by 4 bases, the J end by 5 bases, with 12 bases between. The CDR3 loop spans 14 amino acids. A library of TCRbeta sequences, prepared with unique molecular identifiers, was generated. TCRdb reprocessed the PCR reads with MiXCR, giving one entry per CDR3 protein. The sample lists 120,000 or so distinct CDR3 sequences; 20% to 25% were seen once. The data stem from a study of T-cell reconstitution after alpha-beta-depleted transplantation in children. The receptor's source is a male patient aged 2 to 10 who had a stem cell transplant for chronic granulomatous disease, so the T cells may come from the graft donor. The chain couples TRBV7-6 to TRBJ2-1, with D possibly matching TRBD2 (6 bases). Here the sequenced sample was PBMCs, mostly from graft donor cells, taken 180 days after TCRalphabeta/CD19-depleted stem cell transplant. The CDR3 region is CASSSLSGHNEQFF. The CDR3 coding sequence is TGTGCCAGCAGCTCCCTTAGCGGTCACAATGAGCAGTTCTTC.